This entry lists 25 T cell receptor beta chains sequenced from one sample in a study of beta chain features in type 1 diabetes. As every portion of the isolated RNA was reverse transcribed, the sequencing read expressed TCRB transcripts. Clones were sequenced by immunoSEQ multiplex PCR, and TCRdb holds only the in-frame ones, with some missing. Of nearly 350,000 clones in the sample, under 8.5% were seen once. Sequencing used central memory CD4+ T cells from blood. Receptors were obtained from a woman in her late teens or twenties in good health.

The table lists this clone with a few counts. The chain carries TRBV5-6 and TRBJ2-3; D uncertain. CDR1 and CDR2 from the germline V gene are SGHDT and YYEEEE. The V gene lost 0 bases and the J gene lost 10 bases, with 12 bases spanning the gap. The CDR3 runs to 13 residues. The CDR3 is CASSLGVGKAQYF. The CDR3 DNA reads TGTGCCAGCAGCTTGGGGGTTGGCAAAGCGCAGTATTTT.

The J gene is TRBJ2-5, the V gene TRBV7-9; 7 nucleotides agree with TRBD2. Germline loops: CDR1 SEHNR, CDR2 FQNEAQ (reference sequence). The CDR3 contains 15 residues. Trimming took 4 bases from V and 5 from J; bases not matched to a gene: 10. In DNA, the CDR3 is TGTGCCAGCAGCTCCGGTCTTCCGGGAGGCGAGACCCAGTACTTC. Translating gives CASSSGLPGGETQYF.

The CDR3 sequence is CATHPSSGTHEQFF. In nucleotides, the CDR3 is TGTGCCACACACCCTTCTAGCGGGACGCATGAGCAGTTCTTC. The chain has TRBV6-6 and TRBJ2-1; 9 nucleotides agree with TRBD2. This CDR3 contains 14 residues. V lost 10 bases to trimming and J lost 8 bases; unmatched junction nucleotides: 12. The V gene's germline CDR1 is MNHNY and CDR2 SVGAGI (reference sequence).

The sample holds a few counts of this clone. V gene TRBV11-2 combines with J gene TRBJ1-1; D not certain. Between the trimmed V and J ends, which lost 5 bases and 1 base, there was a span of 8 bases. The length of the CDR3 is 13 residues. Germline-derived CDR1 and CDR2 are SGHAT and FQNNGV. CDR3 in amino acids: CASSRAPNTEAFF. Written as DNA, the CDR3 is TGTGCCAGCAGCCGCGCCCCGAACACTGAAGCTTTCTTT.

CDR3 nucleotides: TGTGCCAGTAGTATCCGGGACCCCAAGGGGTCTGAGCAGTTCTTC. This translates into CASSIRDPKGSEQFF. The rearrangement uses TRBV19 and TRBJ2-1, with D perhaps TRBD1 or TRBD2 (5 bases each). Trimming took 3 bases from V and 9 from J, leaving 18 bases between them. The CDR3 is 15 residues long. The V gene's germline CDR1 is LNHDA and CDR2 SQIVND (reference sequence).

This clone appeared a few times. V and J are TRBV5-4 and TRBJ1-2, with a tentative D call TRBD1 (5 bases). The CDR3 loop spans 13 amino acids. Trimming cost V 4 bases and J 10 bases, with 17 bases left between them. Per the germline V gene, CDR1 is SGHNT and CDR2 is YYREEE (reference sequence). The CDR3 loop is CASSHRTKETYTF. Written as DNA, the CDR3 is TGTGCCAGCAGCCATCGGACAAAAGAGACCTACACCTTC. Full variable domain (outside the CDR3, taken from reference TRBV5-4 and TRBJ1-2): ETGVTQSPTHLIKTRGQQVTLRCSSQSGHNTVSWYQQALGQGPQFIFQYYREEENGRGNFPPRFSGLQFPNYSSELNVNALELDDSALYLCASSHRTKETYTFGSGTRLTVV.

Only a few counts were recorded for this clone. The chain has TRBV7-2 and TRBJ2-1; D is uncertain. The CDR3 length is 16 residues. Trimming removed 7 bases from V and 1 base from J, with 17 bases in between. The germline gives CDR1 SGHTA, CDR2 FQGNSA. CDR3 DNA sequence: TGTGCCAGCACCAGGCAGGCGGCCCGATCCTACAATGAGCAGTTCTTC. Residues: CASTRQAARSYNEQFF.

The chain recombines TRBV10-3 with TRBJ2-7, with D maybe TRBD1 (5 bases). This CDR3 spans 15 amino acids. V was clipped by 10 bases and J by 0 bases, with 19 bases between them. Per germline, CDR1 ENHRY and CDR2 SYGVKD. CDR3 residues: CATQGRQESSYEQYF. For the CDR3, the DNA is TGTGCCACCCAGGGCCGCCAGGAGAGCTCCTACGAGCAGTACTTC.

This chain links TRBV4-2 with TRBJ2-3, with D uncertain. Trimming pared 0 bases from V and 3 bases from J, leaving 7 bases between. CDR3 length: 14 amino acids. CDR1 and CDR2 (germline): LGHNA, YNFKEQ. CDR3 protein: CASSQDGRTDTQYF. In DNA form, the CDR3 reads TGTGCCAGCAGCCAAGATGGCCGGACAGATACGCAGTATTTT.

V is TRBV6-5 and J is TRBJ2-7; D is ambiguous. Germline lookup yields CDR1 MNHEY and CDR2 SVGAGI. V was shortened by 4 bases and J by 6 bases, with 13 bases between the two germline ends. The CDR3 consists of 13 residues. CDR3 nucleotides: TGTGCCAGCAGTTTCCAGCGAAGTGTCGAGCAGTACTTC. Residues: CASSFQRSVEQYF.

A few counts support this clone. The chain combines TRBV7-2 with TRBJ1-6; no definite D call. Trimming removed 8 bases from V and 10 bases from J, with 15 bases in between. The CDR3 is made up of 13 amino acids. Germline CDR1 is SGHTA and CDR2 is FQGNSA. CDR3 sequence: CASHTGMGSPLHF. Written as DNA, the CDR3 is TGTGCCAGCCACACCGGCATGGGGTCACCCCTCCACTTT.

The chain recombines TRBV10-3 with TRBJ2-7; a weak D match, TRBD2 (5 bases). V was trimmed by 0 bases and J by 5 bases, leaving 14 bases between them. The CDR3 has 15 amino acids. Germline loops: CDR1 ENHRY, CDR2 SYGVKD. The CDR3 region has the DNA TGTGCCATCAGTGAGTCGGTAGGGAGACCCCACGAGCAGTACTTC. This codes for CAISESVGRPHEQYF.

J is TRBJ2-1 and V is TRBV5-4, with 10 bases that match TRBD1. Germline loops: CDR1 SGHNT, CDR2 YYREEE (reference sequence). The V gene end was trimmed by 3 bases and the J gene end by 7 bases; junction bases not matched to a gene: 7. This CDR3 comprises 15 residues. The CDR3 loop is CASSSRDRGQNEQFF. CDR3 in DNA: TGTGCCAGCAGCTCGCGGGACAGGGGCCAAAATGAGCAGTTCTTC.

The chain joins TRBV7-6 to TRBJ2-2; 8 nucleotides match TRBD1. This CDR3 is 16 amino acids long. Per germline, CDR1 SGHVS and CDR2 FNYEAQ. The junction had 12 bases not matched to a gene; V was cut back by 6 bases and J by 6 bases. This CDR3 reads CASSYSVTGEAGELFF. The CDR3 bases are TGTGCCAGCAGTTACTCTGTGACAGGGGAGGCCGGGGAGCTGTTTTTT.

The chain links TRBV19 to TRBJ2-4, with D uncertain. CDR1 is LNHDA and CDR2 is SQIVND in the germline V gene (reference sequence). The CDR3 has 17 amino acids. Trimming pared 0 bases from V and 0 bases from J, leaving 12 bases between. Written as DNA, the CDR3 is TGTGCCAGTAGTATAGACTTTCTGAGATCAGCCAAAAACATTCAGTACTTC. Its protein is CASSIDFLRSAKNIQYF.

The chain employs TRBV11-2 and TRBJ1-2, with D unclear. CDR1 is SGHAT and CDR2 is FQNNGV in the germline V gene. The CDR3 consists of 14 residues. V was clipped by 5 bases and J by 0 bases, with 10 bases between them. The CDR3 DNA follows: TGTGCCAGCAGCCCTCGGACCACTAACTATGGCTACACCTTC. It translates to CASSPRTTNYGYTF.

This clone was observed at least ten times. This chain connects TRBV4-3 to TRBJ1-1, with D possibly being TRBD1 (5 bases). CDR3 size: 16 residues. From germline, CDR1 is LGHNA and CDR2 YSLEER. Between the trimmed V and J ends, which lost 4 bases and 0 bases, there was a span of 15 bases. The CDR3 protein is CASSRSLDRMNTEAFF. CDR3 nucleotides: TGCGCCAGCAGCCGCTCGCTAGACAGAATGAACACTGAAGCTTTCTTT.

The chain has TRBV14 and TRBJ1-1; D uncertain. Trimming left V 3 bases short and J 0 bases short, with 8 bases between. The CDR3 loop spans 14 amino acids. Germline CDR1 reads SGHDN; CDR2 reads FVKESK. The CDR3 spells CASSQYQVNTEAFF. The CDR3, as DNA: TGTGCCAGCAGCCAGTACCAGGTGAACACTGAAGCTTTCTTT.

Worth noting for this clone: Distinct nucleotide sequences in the sample also encode this CDR3. The chain combines TRBV11-2 with TRBJ2-2; D is unresolved. The CDR3 totals 13 residues. V dropped 0 bases and J dropped 6 bases, with 5 bases sitting between them. Germline CDR1 reads SGHAT; CDR2 reads FQNNGV. The CDR3 nucleotides read TGTGCCAGCAGCTTAGATAGGGCCGGGGAGCTGTTTTTT. Translated, it gives CASSLDRAGELFF.

This clone was detected only a few times. V usage is TRBV5-1 and J usage is TRBJ2-1; 9 bases match TRBD2. V lost 1 base to trimming and J lost 4 bases; unmatched junction nucleotides: 3. Germline CDR1 reads SGHRS; CDR2 reads YFSETQ. This CDR3 comprises 15 residues. For the CDR3, the DNA is TGCGCCAGCAGCTTGAGAGCGGGAGGTTACAATGAGCAGTTCTTC. Translating it yields CASSLRAGGYNEQFF.

This clone has just a few counts. The rearrangement uses TRBV9 and TRBJ2-5, with D possibly TRBD2 on 5 matching bases. V lost 0 bases and J 2 bases, leaving 14 bases between the germline ends. Germline CDR1 and CDR2: SGDLS and YYNGEE. This CDR3 has 16 residues. The chain's CDR3 is CASSVAAGLKQETQYF. CDR3 sequence (DNA): TGTGCCAGCAGCGTAGCGGCGGGTCTGAAACAAGAGACCCAGTACTTC.

This clone was counted between two and nine times. The chain carries TRBV30 and TRBJ1-2, with 7 nucleotides matching TRBD1. Looked up from germline, CDR1 is GTSNPN and CDR2 is SVGIG (reference sequence). Losses at the gene ends were 1 base for V and 5 bases for J; bases not matched to a gene: 13. The CDR3 is 16 residues long. The CDR3 here is CAWSGLAPGQTYGYTF. For the CDR3, the DNA is TGTGCCTGGAGTGGACTTGCCCCGGGACAGACTTATGGCTACACCTTC.

This clone has more than one count but fewer than ten. The V gene is TRBV19, the J gene TRBJ2-1, with D perhaps matching TRBD2 (6 bases). Trimming stripped 7 bases from V and 4 bases from J, with 14 bases between. This CDR3 contains 14 residues. Per germline, CDR1 LNHDA and CDR2 SQIVND (reference sequence). CDR3 in amino acids: CASTGRGYYNEQFF. The CDR3 coding sequence is TGTGCCAGTACCGGGCGGGGTTATTACAATGAGCAGTTCTTC.

The V and J genes are TRBV18 and TRBJ1-4; D gene unclear. The V end lost 4 bases, the J end lost 4 bases, and 13 bases lay between the germline ends. The CDR3 length is 15 residues. CDR1 is KGHSH and CDR2 is LQKENI in the germline V gene. The chain's CDR3 is CASSRSSQFNEKLFF. The CDR3 DNA reads TGTGCCAGCTCACGTTCCAGCCAGTTTAATGAAAAACTGTTTTTT.

This clone occurred a few times. The DNA of the CDR3 is TGCAGCGTTGAAGGGAACCCGGACCTCTATGGCTACACCTTC. Its protein is CSVEGNPDLYGYTF. The chain carries TRBV29-1 and TRBJ1-2; the D is unclear. This CDR3 is built from 14 residues. CDR1 and CDR2 (germline): SQVTM, ANQGSEA. The V end was cut by 1 base, the J end by 4 bases, with 13 bases between.